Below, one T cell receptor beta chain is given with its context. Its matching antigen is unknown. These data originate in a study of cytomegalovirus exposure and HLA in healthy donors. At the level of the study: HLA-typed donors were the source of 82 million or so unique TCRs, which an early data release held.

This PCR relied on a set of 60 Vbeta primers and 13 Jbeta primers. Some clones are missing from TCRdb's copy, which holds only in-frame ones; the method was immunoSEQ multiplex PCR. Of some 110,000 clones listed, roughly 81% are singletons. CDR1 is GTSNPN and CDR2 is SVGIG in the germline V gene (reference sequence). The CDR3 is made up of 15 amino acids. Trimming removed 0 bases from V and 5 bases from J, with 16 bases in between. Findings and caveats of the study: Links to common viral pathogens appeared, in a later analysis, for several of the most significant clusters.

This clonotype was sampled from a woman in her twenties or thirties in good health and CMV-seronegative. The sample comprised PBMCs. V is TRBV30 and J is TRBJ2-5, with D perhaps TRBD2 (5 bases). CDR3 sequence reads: CAWSVIRGSGETQYF. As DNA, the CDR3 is TGTGCCTGGAGTGTAATACGGGGTTCTGGGGAGACCCAGTACTTC.